This T cell receptor (beta chain) was documented in a study of shared clonotypes between healthy human individuals. Study-wide results and limits: Naive CD4 clonotypes were shared across a handful of donors at roughly 5%.

For this clone: The antigen remains unidentified.

Genomic DNA from each subset was divided evenly over several immunoSEQ plates. Some clones are missing from TCRdb's copy, which holds only in-frame ones; the method was immunoSEQ multiplex PCR. Seen here are some 500,000 clones, roughly 95% observed once, and the top ten hold about 0.064%. Sequenced material: naive CD4+ T cells sorted from blood. As for subset: CD45RA+ positively selected. The receptor's source is a young woman in good health.

CDR3 bases: TGTGCCAGCAGTTTGCGGGACAGGGCCAATCAGCCCCAGCATTTT. This codes for CASSLRDRANQPQHF. The V and J genes are TRBV28 and TRBJ1-5; 9 bases align to TRBD1. Germline assignment: CDR1 MDHEN and CDR2 SYDVKM. This CDR3 has 15 residues. J lost 3 bases, V lost 3 bases, and 3 bases had no gene match.